Below are 2 T cell receptor beta chains sequenced from a single sample in a study of regulatory T cells in long-lasting Graves disease (dated by TCRdb to the early 2020s). Libraries were built with multiplex PCR. The instrument was an Illumina HiSeq 4000. To build TCR beta libraries, CDR3 regions were amplified by Arm-PCR using iRepertoire HTBI primers. In TCRdb, the public reads were trimmed at Q25 with fastp and aligned with MiXCR, with productive beta chains retained. Merged by CDR3 protein, the rows form single entries marked with the most common genes and DNA. The sample profile shows about 370,000 distinct CDR3 sequences; 15% of them were found once. The top ten hold 22% of the sample. The time point label, read with the paper, signifies: newly diagnosed GD, antithyroid drugs for less than 3 months. RNA was extracted from PBMCs in TRIzol for both TCR sequencing and RNA sequencing. The sample was peripheral blood mononuclear cells (PBMCs), taken at new diagnosis, from a patient treated with antithyroid drugs. The origin of the receptors is a female donor with Graves disease.

The chain has TRBV7-2 and TRBJ2-5; perhaps TRBD2 as D (6 bases). Trimming took 3 bases from V and 2 from J, leaving 22 bases between them. The CDR3 has 18 residues. Germline CDR1 and CDR2: SGHTA and FQGNSA. The CDR3 protein is CASSFGRLARIQQETQYF. The CDR3 region has the DNA TGTGCCAGCAGCTTCGGGAGATTAGCCCGCATCCAACAAGAGACCCAGTACTTC.

V usage is TRBV6-1 and J usage is TRBJ1-5; no clear D gene. This CDR3 spans 13 amino acids. The germline CDR1 and CDR2 sequences are MNHNS and SASEGT. V gave up 4 bases and J gave up 5 bases, with 9 bases separating them. The CDR3 loop is CASSVKSYQPQHF. The CDR3 DNA follows: TGTGCCAGCAGTGTCAAGTCCTATCAGCCCCAGCATTTT.